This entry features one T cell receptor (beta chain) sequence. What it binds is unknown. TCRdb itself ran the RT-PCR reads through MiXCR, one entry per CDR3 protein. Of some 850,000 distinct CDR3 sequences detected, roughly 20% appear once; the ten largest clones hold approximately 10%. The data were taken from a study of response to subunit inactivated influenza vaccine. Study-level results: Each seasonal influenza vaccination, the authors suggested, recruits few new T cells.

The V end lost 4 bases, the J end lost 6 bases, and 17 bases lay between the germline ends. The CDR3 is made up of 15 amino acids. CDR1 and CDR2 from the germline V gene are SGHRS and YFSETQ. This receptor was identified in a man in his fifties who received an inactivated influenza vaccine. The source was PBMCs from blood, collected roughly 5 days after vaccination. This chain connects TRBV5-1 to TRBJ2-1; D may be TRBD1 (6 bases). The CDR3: CASSPGTRRINEQFF. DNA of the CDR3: TGCGCCAGCAGCCCGGGGACACGGAGGATCAATGAGCAGTTCTTC.